The 8 T cell receptor beta chains reported below all come from one sample, sequenced in a study of blood T cell repertoires in COVID-19. Measured with immunoSEQ multiplex PCR; TCRdb has only the in-frame clones, and not every one. Of roughly 58,000 clones listed, more than 75% were seen once; the top ten hold about 20%. Sequencing was carried out using peripheral blood. These receptors came from a man in his fifties with active or convalescent COVID-19.

The chain is built from TRBV27 and TRBJ1-6; D gene ambiguous. V was shortened by 3 bases and J by 7 bases, with 7 bases between the two germline ends. Germline CDR1 reads MNHEY; CDR2 reads SMNVEV (reference sequence). The CDR3 loop spans 13 amino acids. The CDR3, as DNA: TGTGCCAGCAGTTTTCGGGAGAATTCACCCCTCCACTTT. The encoded protein is CASSFRENSPLHF.

The gene calls are TRBV7-3 and TRBJ2-1; a possible D gene is TRBD2 (5 bases). The V and J ends lost 2 bases and 0 bases respectively, with 8 bases between them. This CDR3 is 15 amino acids long. Germline V gene data show CDR1 as SGHTA and CDR2 as FQGTGA. The CDR3 is CASSLQRSSYNEQFF. The CDR3 region has the DNA TGTGCCAGCAGCTTACAGCGGAGCTCCTACAATGAGCAGTTCTTC.

V is TRBV12-3 or TRBV12-4 and J is TRBJ2-7; the D gene is possibly TRBD2 (5 bases). The CDR3 consists of 12 residues. V lost 5 bases, J lost 2 bases, and 7 bases lay in between. The CDR3 sequence is CASSIGTYEQYF. In nucleotides, the CDR3 is TGTGCCAGCAGTATCGGGACCTACGAGCAGTACTTC.

The chain couples TRBV4-2 to TRBJ2-1; D remains unclear. V was trimmed by 0 bases and J by 4 bases, leaving 10 bases between them. The germline CDR1 and CDR2 sequences are LGHNA and YNFKEQ. CDR3 size: 15 residues. CDR3 DNA sequence: TGTGCCAGCAGCCAAGAAATGAGATCATACAATGAGCAGTTCTTC. It specifies CASSQEMRSYNEQFF.

The table lists this clone with a count of one. The chain uses TRBV19 and TRBJ1-1; D might be TRBD1 (6 bases). The CDR3 is 15 residues long. V lost 7 bases and J lost 2, with 17 bases in between. The germline CDR1 and CDR2 sequences are LNHDA and SQIVND (reference sequence). CDR3 coding DNA: TGTGCCAGTACCCCGGGAGGGGACATAAACACTGAAGCTTTCTTT. This sequence encodes CASTPGGDINTEAFF.

This sequence joins TRBV9 and TRBJ2-2; 13 bases map to TRBD2. CDR1 is SGDLS, CDR2 YYNGEE, per germline. The trim removed 2 bases at V and 2 bases at J, leaving 6 bases unmatched. The CDR3 is 18 amino acids. Written as DNA, the CDR3 is TGTGCCAGCAGCGTTTCGGGGACTAGCGGGACAAACACCGGGGAGCTGTTTTTT. Protein: CASSVSGTSGTNTGELFF. The full variable domain, with the rest looked up from reference TRBV9 and TRBJ2-2, is DSGVTQTPKHLITATGQRVTLRCSPRSGDLSVYWYQQSLDQGLQFLIQYYNGEERAKGNILERFSAQQFPDLHSELNLSSLELGDSALYFCASSVSGTSGTNTGELFFGEGSRLTVL.

The CDR3: CASKDGTLQETQYF. For the CDR3, the DNA is TGTGCCAGCAAGGATGGGACTCTCCAAGAGACCCAGTACTTC. The V and J genes are TRBV7-2 and TRBJ2-5; possibly TRBD2 for D (6 bases). The V gene's germline CDR1 is SGHTA and CDR2 FQGNSA. Deletions cut 7 bases from V and 1 base from J, with 13 bases between. CDR3 length: 14 amino acids.

The chain is built from TRBV15 and TRBJ1-2, with D perhaps matching TRBD1 (5 bases). Germline V gene sequence: CDR1 LNHNV, CDR2 YYDKDF (reference sequence). The V gene lost 2 bases and the J gene lost 6 bases, with 10 bases spanning the gap. This CDR3 is 13 amino acids long. CDR3 residues: CATSRQGRDGYTF. In DNA, the CDR3 is TGTGCCACCAGCAGACAGGGTAGAGATGGCTACACCTTC.